These 8 T cell receptor beta chains were all obtained from the same sample, sequenced in a study of CD8 T cells in ankylosing spondylitis. MiXCR, run by TCRdb on the 5' RACE reads, gives a single entry per CDR3 protein. The sample contains more than 60,000 distinct CDR3 sequences, roughly 5.2% of which appear only once. The sample was blood, either unsorted or a sorted T cell fraction (not recorded which). Receptor source: a male donor with ankylosing spondylitis or in good health (not recorded which).

This clonotype was seen at least ten times. The chain links TRBV7-2 to TRBJ2-3; D may be TRBD1 or TRBD2 (6 bases each). The CDR3 length is 16 residues. CDR1 is SGHTA, CDR2 FQGNSA, per germline. The germline V and J ends were trimmed by 4 bases and 2 bases, with 16 bases remaining between them. The CDR3 bases are TGTGCCAGCAGCTGGAAGGAGGGGGGCCCCACAGATACGCAGTATTTT. This encodes CASSWKEGGPTDTQYF.

This clonotype was detected ten times or more. The CDR3 DNA follows: TGTGCCAGCAGTCTTGTGGGGTTGGTGGTTCAGCCCCAGCATTTT. Its translation is CASSLVGLVVQPQHF. J is TRBJ1-5 and V is TRBV7-2; D not resolved. Germline CDR1 is SGHTA and CDR2 is FQGNSA. This CDR3 has 15 amino acids. Trimming took 6 bases from V and 6 from J, leaving 18 bases between them.

The sample holds many counts of this clonotype. The V and J genes are TRBV18 and TRBJ1-1; tentatively, D is TRBD1 (5 bases). Trimming left V 5 bases short and J 4 bases short, with 14 bases between. Germline-derived CDR1 and CDR2 are KGHSH and LQKENI. The CDR3 is 14 amino acids. CDR3 loop: CASSTGRASTEAFF. The CDR3 DNA reads as TGTGCCAGCTCAACCGGCAGGGCCAGCACTGAAGCTTTCTTT. Combining the CDR3 with reference TRBV18 and TRBJ1-1 gives the whole variable domain NAGVMQNPRHLVRRRGQEARLRCSPMKGHSHVYWYRQLPEEGLKFMVYLQKENIIDESGMPKERFSAEFPKEGPSILRIQQVVRGDSAAYFCASSTGRASTEAFFGQGTRLTVV.

The table lists this clonotype with many counts. V is TRBV20-1 and J is TRBJ1-1; TRBD1 matches at 7 bases. Germline V gives CDR1 DFQATT, CDR2 SNEGSKA (reference sequence). V gave up 6 bases and J gave up 0 bases; unmatched junction bases: 4. The CDR3 has 13 residues. The CDR3 loop is CSARDSLNTEAFF. DNA for the CDR3: TGCAGTGCCAGGGACAGTTTGAACACTGAAGCTTTCTTT.

This clonotype was observed many times. V and J are TRBV5-1 and TRBJ1-6; no clear D gene. The V end was cut by 0 bases, the J end by 9 bases, with 10 bases between. The CDR3 length is 14 residues. The germline V gene has CDR1 SGHRS and CDR2 YFSETQ. As DNA, the CDR3 is TGCGCCAGCAGCTTGGACCTCAGAGGTTCACCCCTCCACTTT. Protein product: CASSLDLRGSPLHF. Supplemented by reference TRBV5-1 and TRBJ1-6, the full variable domain reads KAGVTQTPRYLIKTRGQQVTLSCSPISGHRSVSWYQQTPGQGLQFLFEYFSETQRNKGNFPGRFSGRQFSNSRSEMNVSTLELGDSALYLCASSLDLRGSPLHFGNGTRLTVT.

CDR3 region: CAISPRTGGHDAKNIQYF. DNA for the CDR3: TGTGCCATCAGTCCCAGGACAGGGGGTCATGACGCCAAAAACATTCAGTACTTC. The V call is TRBV10-3, the J call TRBJ2-4, with 10 bases identical to TRBD1. Germline CDR1 is ENHRY and CDR2 is SYGVKD. J was trimmed by 1 base and V by 5 bases; bases with no gene match: 11. The length of the CDR3 is 18 residues.

This clonotype occurred many times. The chain carries TRBV7-2 and TRBJ2-7; D is uncertain. The CDR3 is 11 residues long. Trimming pared 5 bases from V and 2 bases from J, leaving 4 bases between. Germline assignment: CDR1 SGHTA and CDR2 FQGNSA. The CDR3: CASSGPYEQYF. CDR3 DNA sequence: TGTGCCAGCAGCGGACCCTACGAGCAGTACTTC.

Many counts were recorded for this clonotype. The chain links TRBV7-2 to TRBJ1-2, with a weak D call TRBD1 (5 bases). V dropped 4 bases and J dropped 4 bases, with 13 bases sitting between them. Germline CDR1 SGHTA, CDR2 FQGNSA. The CDR3 loop spans 14 amino acids. Written as DNA, the CDR3 is TGTGCCAGCAGCTCTACAGGATCCGCCTATGGCTACACCTTC. This encodes CASSSTGSAYGYTF.